The rows below give T cell receptor beta chains drawn from one sample of a study of T cells after posttransplantation cyclophosphamide. Assay: immunoSEQ multiplex PCR; the TCRdb copy retains only in-frame clones and omits some. This sample has about 19,000 clones, with approximately 74% found just once. Sequencing was performed on PBMCs, taken after an allogeneic stem cell transplant with post-transplant cyclophosphamide. These receptors originate from a male patient aged 30 to 40 who received an allogeneic stem cell transplant from a related donor, was CMV-positive, and had acute GVHD only. Some T cells may possibly be graft donor cells. Each CDR3 is given with its conserved first and last residue. A D gene is named only where the DNA matches it firmly. Size tells how often a clone was seen (once, few, many) or the class of an expanded clone, and some rows leave it out.

CDR3 | DNA | V | D | size | J | length
CASSQMDRGNEQFF | TGCGCCAGCAGCCAGATGGACAGGGGTAATGAGCAGTTCTTC | TRBV4-3 | TRBD1 | - | TRBJ2-1 | 14
CAWSSEMAEKLFF | TGTGCCTGGAGTTCAGAAATGGCTGAAAAACTGTTTTTT | TRBV30 | - | few | TRBJ1-4 | 13
CASSPPGDRKETQYF | TGTGCCAGCTCACCACCGGGGGACAGGAAAGAGACCCAGTACTTC | TRBV18 | TRBD1 | - | TRBJ2-5 | 15
CASSIRRNTEAFF | TGTGCCAGTAGTATAAGGAGGAACACTGAAGCTTTCTTT | TRBV19 | - | - | TRBJ1-1 | 13
CASSHVETGRYEQYF | TGCGCCAGCAGCCACGTAGAGACAGGGCGGTACGAGCAGTACTTC | TRBV4-3 | TRBD1 | few | TRBJ2-7 | 15
CASSLMPLSNTEAFF | TGTGCCAGTAGCCTCATGCCGCTATCGAACACTGAAGCTTTCTTT | TRBV19 | - | once | TRBJ1-1 | 15
CASSRGGPDYEQYF | TGTGCCAGCTCACGAGGGGGACCCGACTACGAGCAGTACTTC | TRBV7-2 | - | few | TRBJ2-7 | 14
CASNNGQDTGELFF | TGTGCCAGCAACAATGGACAGGACACCGGGGAGCTGTTTTTT | TRBV11-3 | TRBD1 | once | TRBJ2-2 | 14
CASSVVGGPEQYF | TGTGCCAGCAGCGTAGTCGGGGGGCCCGAGCAGTACTTC | TRBV9 | - | few | TRBJ2-7 | 13
CSVRQGGNEQFF | TGCAGCGTACGACAGGGTGGAAATGAGCAGTTCTTC | TRBV29-1 | TRBD1 | - | TRBJ2-1 | 12
CASSIVAGFSTEAFF | TGTGCCAGTAGTATAGTAGCAGGGTTTAGCACTGAAGCTTTCTTT | TRBV19 | - | - | TRBJ1-1 | 15
CASSKTAILATGELFF | TGTGCCAGCAGCAAGACAGCGATCCTGGCCACCGGGGAGCTGTTTTTT | TRBV7-2 | - | - | TRBJ2-2 | 16
CASSLETGEATGELFF | TGTGCCAGCAGCTTAGAGACAGGGGAGGCCACCGGGGAGCTGTTTTTT | TRBV7-6 | TRBD1 | few | TRBJ2-2 | 16
CASSEFGSQETQYF | TGTGCCAGCAGTGAATTTGGCAGCCAAGAGACCCAGTACTTC | TRBV25-1 | - | - | TRBJ2-5 | 14
CASRNRGRNEKLFF | TGTGCCAGCAGGAACAGGGGGCGCAATGAAAAACTGTTTTTT | TRBV6-5 | TRBD1 | - | TRBJ1-4 | 14
CASSQDTVVNQPQHF | TGCGCCAGCAGCCAAGATACGGTAGTAAATCAGCCCCAGCATTTT | TRBV4-3 | - | - | TRBJ1-5 | 15
CASSTGGIGYEQYF | TGCGCCAGCAGCACAGGGGGAATAGGCTACGAGCAGTACTTC | TRBV4-1 | TRBD1 | - | TRBJ2-7 | 14
CASSRNRGGETQYF | TGTGCCAGCAGTCGCAACAGGGGTGGAGAGACCCAGTACTTC | TRBV28 | TRBD1 | - | TRBJ2-5 | 14
CASSLEGTRGETQYF | TGTGCCAGCAGCTTGGAGGGGACTAGAGGGGAGACCCAGTACTTC | TRBV5-4 | TRBD2 | - | TRBJ2-5 | 15
CASSQGARSYGYTF | TGTGCCAGTAGTCAGGGGGCGCGGAGCTATGGCTACACCTTC | TRBV19 | TRBD1 | few | TRBJ1-2 | 14
CASSLGRGLSSYEQYF | TGCGCCAGCAGCTTGGGAAGGGGGCTGAGCTCCTACGAGCAGTACTTC | TRBV5-1 | TRBD1 | - | TRBJ2-7 | 16
CASSLVAGGPHEQYF | TGTGCCAGCAGCTTAGTGGCGGGGGGGCCTCACGAGCAGTACTTC | TRBV7-8 | TRBD2 | once | TRBJ2-7 | 15
CATPGLGRGDTQYF | TGTGCCACGCCGGGACTAGGTCGGGGAGATACGCAGTATTTT | TRBV9 | TRBD2 | - | TRBJ2-3 | 14
CASSLLGRGRSYTEAFF | TGTGCCAGCAGTTTACTGGGCAGGGGTCGGTCGTACACTGAAGCTTTCTTT | TRBV27 | - | - | TRBJ1-1 | 17
CASSLYNRNSPLHF | TGTGCCAGCAGCTTATATAATAGAAACTCACCCCTCCACTTT | TRBV7-2 | - | once | TRBJ1-6 | 14
CATSRTGNTEAFF | TGTGCCACCAGCAGGACGGGGAACACTGAAGCTTTCTTT | TRBV15 | - | - | TRBJ1-1 | 13